These 17 T cell receptor beta chains originate from one sample sequenced in a study of tumour-infiltrating T cells in Burkitt lymphoma. TCRdb keeps only in-frame clones here, not all; method: immunoSEQ multiplex PCR. In the table there are approximately 470 clones, 19% of which are singletons. The source material was tumor tissue. The origin of the receptors is a human donor with Burkitt lymphoma.

V gene TRBV30 combines with J gene TRBJ2-7; 8 bases align to TRBD1. The CDR3 contains 13 residues. The junction had 5 bases not matched to a gene; V was cut back by 5 bases and J by 2 bases. In germline, CDR1 is GTSNPN, CDR2 SVGIG (reference sequence). The CDR3 is CAWDRGATYEQYF. CDR3 sequence (DNA): TGTGCCTGGGACAGGGGTGCCACCTACGAGCAGTACTTC.

This clone turned up a few times. A far larger clone is just one base off, so this is likely a read error. Within the sample, other DNA sequences also encode this same CDR3. This sequence joins TRBV19 and TRBJ1-2; the match to TRBD1 covers 9 bases. V lost 1 base and J lost 5; bases outside the gene matches: 5. This CDR3 contains 15 residues. The germline CDR1 and CDR2 sequences are LNHDA and SQIVND (reference sequence). CDR3 sequence (DNA): TGTGCCAGTAGTATAGCACAGGGGGCGGATTATGGCTACACCTTC. This sequence encodes CASSIAQGADYGYTF.

The rearrangement uses TRBV6-5 and TRBJ2-1, with 9 bases aligning to TRBD1. The ends lost 3 bases at V and 1 base at J; junction bases unmatched: 4. There are 16 residues in the CDR3. CDR1 is MNHEY and CDR2 is SVGAGI in the germline V gene. The CDR3 spells CASSYTGGRSYNEQFF. For the CDR3, the DNA is TGTGCCAGCAGTTATACAGGGGGCAGATCCTACAATGAGCAGTTCTTC.

V is TRBV5-5 and J is TRBJ1-5; 8 bases line up with TRBD1. V dropped 4 bases and J dropped 3; count of bases not matched to a gene: 6. The CDR3 length is 15 residues. The germline gives CDR1 SGHKS, CDR2 YYEKEE (reference sequence). CDR3: CASSPAGGYNQPQHF. CDR3 nucleotides: TGTGCCAGCAGCCCCGCAGGGGGCTACAATCAGCCCCAGCATTTT. Drawing the rest from reference TRBV5-5 and TRBJ1-5, the complete variable domain is DAGVTQSPTHLIKTRGQQVTLRCSPISGHKSVSWYQQVLGQGPQFIFQYYEKEERGRGNFPDRFSARQFPNYSSELNVNALLLGDSALYLCASSPAGGYNQPQHFGDGTRLSIL.

The gene calls are TRBV9 and TRBJ2-1; D unclear. Germline loops: CDR1 SGDLS, CDR2 YYNGEE. Trimming cost V 0 bases and J 1 base, with 11 bases left between them. This CDR3 comprises 16 residues. The CDR3 coding sequence is TGTGCCAGCAGCGTAGAGGAGAGCCCTTCCTACAATGAGCAGTTCTTC. Its protein product is CASSVEESPSYNEQFF.

The J gene is TRBJ2-1, the V gene TRBV7-9; 7 bases fit TRBD2. Germline lookup yields CDR1 SEHNR and CDR2 FQNEAQ (reference sequence). This CDR3 is built from 15 residues. V was pared by 5 bases and J by 8 bases, with 12 bases of the junction left unmatched. CDR3 residues: CASSPGLVMIDEQFF. CDR3 DNA sequence: TGTGCCAGCAGCCCAGGACTAGTGATGATCGATGAGCAGTTCTTC. Drawing the rest from reference TRBV7-9 and TRBJ2-1, the complete variable domain is DTGVSQNPRHKITKRGQNVTFRCDPISEHNRLYWYRQTLGQGPEFLTYFQNEAQLEKSRLLSDRFSAERPKGSFSTLEIQRTEQGDSAMYLCASSPGLVMIDEQFFGPGTRLTVL.

The V call is TRBV6-5, the J call TRBJ1-1, with D possibly being TRBD1 (6 bases). The ends were cut back, 7 bases at V and 5 bases at J, with 14 bases in the middle. CDR1 is MNHEY, CDR2 SVGAGI, per germline. This CDR3 comprises 13 residues. DNA of the CDR3: TGTGCCAGCACTAGGGGGGTAAGGACTGAAGCTTTCTTT. The encoded protein is CASTRGVRTEAFF.

This clone was recorded a few times. The chain recombines TRBV27 with TRBJ2-7; the match to TRBD2 covers 13 bases. This CDR3 spans 17 amino acids. The V and J ends lost 5 bases and 7 bases, in that order; junction bases with no gene match: 14. CDR1 and CDR2 (germline): MNHEY, SMNVEV (reference sequence). The CDR3 DNA reads TGTGCCAGCAGTCTCACACCCCGGACTAGCGGGAGAGGGGAGCAGTACTTC. Translation gives CASSLTPRTSGRGEQYF.

This chain connects TRBV18 to TRBJ2-1, with D perhaps TRBD2 (6 bases). The germline CDR1 and CDR2 sequences are KGHSH and LQKENI. The CDR3 runs 13 residues. The ends were cut back, 3 bases at V and 9 bases at J, with 12 bases in the middle. The CDR3 region has the DNA TGTGCCAGCTCACCGGGGGGAGGTACTGAGCAGTTCTTC. Translating it yields CASSPGGGTEQFF. The variable domain in full, with the rest retrieved from reference TRBV18 and TRBJ2-1, is NAGVMQNPRHLVRRRGQEARLRCSPMKGHSHVYWYRQLPEEGLKFMVYLQKENIIDESGMPKERFSAEFPKEGPSILRIQQVVRGDSAAYFCASSPGGGTEQFFGPGTRLTVL.

This clone turned up a few times. The chain has TRBV6-4 and TRBJ2-7, with 14 bases aligning to TRBD2. V shed 5 bases, J shed 4 bases, and the junction held 4 bases outside the gene matches. The CDR3 is 15 amino acids. Per the germline V gene, CDR1 is MRHNA and CDR2 is SNTAGT. This CDR3 reads CASSPGLAGVYEQYF. The CDR3 nucleotides read TGTGCCAGCAGTCCGGGACTAGCGGGAGTTTACGAGCAGTACTTC.

This chain joins TRBV2 and TRBJ2-1; the match to TRBD2 covers 14 bases. Germline V gene data show CDR1 as SNHLY and CDR2 as FYNNEI. The CDR3 loop spans 20 amino acids. With 2 bases clipped from V and 0 bases from J, the junction kept 9 bases outside the gene matches. In nucleotides, the CDR3 is TGTGCCAGCAGTGAATCGACTAGCGGGAGGGATTATAGCTCCTACAATGAGCAGTTCTTC. As protein: CASSESTSGRDYSSYNEQFF.

This clone has just a few counts. The chain recombines TRBV10-3 with TRBJ1-2, with D perhaps matching TRBD1 (6 bases). The V end lost 10 bases, the J end lost 1 base, and 13 bases lay between the germline ends. The germline CDR1 and CDR2 sequences are ENHRY and SYGVKD. This CDR3 is 13 amino acids long. In DNA form, the CDR3 reads TGTGCCACGCGCCCACAGGGTAACTATGGCTACACCTTC. It codes for CATRPQGNYGYTF.

This chain uses TRBV28 with TRBJ2-1, with D perhaps matching TRBD1 (5 bases). Trimming took off 10 bases at V and 5 bases at J, with 12 bases between the two ends. The CDR3 is made up of 12 amino acids. Germline-derived CDR1 and CDR2 are MDHEN and SYDVKM. The CDR3 sequence: CATTTVNNEQFF. The CDR3 DNA reads TGTGCCACCACGACAGTTAACAATGAGCAGTTCTTC.

The CDR3 here is CASSQGTGRETQYF. The CDR3 DNA follows: TGCGCCAGCAGCCAAGGGACAGGGAGGGAGACCCAGTACTTC. The J gene is TRBJ2-5, the V gene TRBV4-3; 8 nucleotides align to TRBD1. V gave up 1 base and J gave up 5 bases; unmatched junction bases: 3. The germline CDR1 and CDR2 sequences are LGHNA and YSLEER. This CDR3 is built from 14 residues.

This rearrangement joins TRBV9 to TRBJ2-2; 7 bases are shared with TRBD1. Trimming removed 0 bases from V and 3 bases from J; junction bases left unmatched: 5. The CDR3 loop spans 16 amino acids. CDR1 is SGDLS, CDR2 YYNGEE, per germline. This CDR3 reads CASSVVTGAHTGELFF. In nucleotides, the CDR3 is TGTGCCAGCAGCGTAGTAACAGGGGCCCACACCGGGGAGCTGTTTTTT.

This rearrangement joins TRBV2 to TRBJ1-2; TRBD1 agrees at 8 bases. Losses at the gene ends were 7 bases for V and 5 bases for J; bases not matched to a gene: 6. CDR3 length: 13 amino acids. Germline V lookup: CDR1 SNHLY, CDR2 FYNNEI. The CDR3, as DNA: TGTGCCAGCACCCAGGGGGCCGGGTATGGCTACACCTTC. Amino acids: CASTQGAGYGYTF.

V usage is TRBV2 and J usage is TRBJ1-1; D is ambiguous. The CDR3 sequence is 13 residues long. With 6 bases removed from V and 10 bases from J, the gap between germline ends came to 18 bases. The germline CDR1 and CDR2 sequences are SNHLY and FYNNEI. The CDR3 spells CASSRGPTQGAFF. The CDR3, as DNA: TGTGCCAGCAGCCGCGGCCCGACCCAAGGAGCTTTCTTT.